This section outlines one TCR beta chain sequence together with its context. Its antigen remains unknown. The data belong to a study of blood T cells in healthy people across ages. The ends lost 5 bases at V and 6 bases at J; junction bases unmatched: 10. Germline values: CDR1 SGHTA, CDR2 FQGNSA. The CDR3 loop spans 15 amino acids. General study points: Across the age range, TCR beta diversity per million T cells fell in a roughly linear way. No one knew whether donors had CMV, which possibly confounded expanded clonotype changes.

A J-beta primer mix and a sample-barcoded 5' primer were used in a second PCR of roughly 6 to 12 cycles. The template-switch adaptor was a 5' adaptor with 12 random nucleotides. It tagged each cDNA molecule. Every sample returned 2.5 million or more CDR3-containing paired-end reads. A single record per CDR3 protein comes from TCRdb applying MiXCR to the 5' RACE reads. This sample yields over a million distinct CDR3 sequences, of which roughly two fifths are seen a single time; around 4% belongs to the top ten. The chain combines TRBV7-2 with TRBJ2-1, with TRBD1 matching over 7 bases. The specimen was blood. This clonotype originated in a woman between 18 and 29 years old in good health. The CDR3 region has the DNA TGTGCCAGCAGCGCTGTAGGGGGCTTCGGCAATGAGCAGTTCTTC. The encoded protein is CASSAVGGFGNEQFF. Looking up the rest from reference TRBV7-2 and TRBJ2-1 gives the full variable domain: GAGVSQSPSNKVTEKGKDVELRCDPISGHTALYWYRQSLGQGLEFLIYFQGNSAPDKSGLPSDRFSAERTGGSVSTLTIQRTQQEDSAVYLCASSAVGGFGNEQFFGPGTRLTVL.